This T cell receptor beta chain was recovered during a study of neurological immune-mediated disorders. This clonotype was recorded at least ten times. The CDR3 runs 13 residues. V lost 6 bases and J 7 bases, leaving 12 bases between the germline ends. The germline CDR1 and CDR2 sequences are ENHRY and SYGVKD. The cDNA came from 5'RACE with 10-nucleotide random UMIs. TCRdb reprocessed the 5' RACE reads with MiXCR, giving one entry per CDR3 protein. The table includes about 59,000 distinct CDR3 sequences, 3.5% to 4.5% detected once. This sequence was found in a woman between 45 and 60 years old with multiple sclerosis. Sample: PBMCs. The chain couples TRBV10-3 to TRBJ2-2; D call uncertain. The CDR3 is CAIRGPVDGELFF. Here the CDR3 DNA reads TGTGCCATCAGAGGACCCGTTGACGGGGAGCTGTTTTTT.